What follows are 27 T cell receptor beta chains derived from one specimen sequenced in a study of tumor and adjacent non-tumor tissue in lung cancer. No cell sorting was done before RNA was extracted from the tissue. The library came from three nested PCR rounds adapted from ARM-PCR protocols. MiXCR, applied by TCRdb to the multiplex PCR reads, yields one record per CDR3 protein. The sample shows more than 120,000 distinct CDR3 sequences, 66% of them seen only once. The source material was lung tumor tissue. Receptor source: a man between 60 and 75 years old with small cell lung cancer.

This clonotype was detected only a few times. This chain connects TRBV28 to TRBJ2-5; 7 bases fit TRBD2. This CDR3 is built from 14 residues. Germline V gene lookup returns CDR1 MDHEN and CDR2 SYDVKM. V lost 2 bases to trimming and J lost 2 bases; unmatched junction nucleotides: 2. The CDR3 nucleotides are TGTGCCAGCAGTTTAGCTAGCGGACAAGAGACCCAGTACTTC. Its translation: CASSLASGQETQYF. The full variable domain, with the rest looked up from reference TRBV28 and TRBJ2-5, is DVKVTQSSRYLVKRTGEKVFLECVQDMDHENMFWYRQDPGLGLRLIYFSYDVKMKEKGDIPEGYSVSREKKERFSLILESASTNQTSMYLCASSLASGQETQYFGPGTRLLVL.

CDR3 amino acids: CSALPTCVRIGEQFF. The CDR3 bases are TGCAGTGCTCTTCCGACTTGCGTGAGGATCGGTGAGCAGTTCTTC. V gene TRBV20-1 combines with J gene TRBJ2-1; D not certain. V dropped 5 bases and J dropped 9 bases, with 23 bases sitting between them. CDR1 and CDR2 from the germline V gene are DFQATT and SNEGSKA (reference sequence). This CDR3 spans 15 amino acids.

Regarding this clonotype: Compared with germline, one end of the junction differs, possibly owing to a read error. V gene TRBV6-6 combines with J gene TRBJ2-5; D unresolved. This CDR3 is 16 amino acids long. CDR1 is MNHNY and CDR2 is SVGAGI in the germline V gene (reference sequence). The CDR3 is CASTYGGSVGQEIQYF. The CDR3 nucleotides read TGTGCCAGCACTTATGGTGGCAGCGTAGGTCAAGAGATCCAGTACTTC.

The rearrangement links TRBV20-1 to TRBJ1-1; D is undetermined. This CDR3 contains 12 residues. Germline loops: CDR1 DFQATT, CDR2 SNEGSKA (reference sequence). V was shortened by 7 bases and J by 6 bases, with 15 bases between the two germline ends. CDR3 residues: CSVRDLDAEAFF. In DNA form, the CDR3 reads TGCAGTGTGAGAGATTTGGATGCTGAAGCTTTCTTT.

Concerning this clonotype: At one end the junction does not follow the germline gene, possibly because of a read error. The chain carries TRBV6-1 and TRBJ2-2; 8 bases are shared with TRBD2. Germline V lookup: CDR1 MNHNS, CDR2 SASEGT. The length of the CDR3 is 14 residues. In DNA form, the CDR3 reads TGTGCCAGCAAGACTAGCGTAAACACCGGGGAGCTGTTTTTC. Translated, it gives CASKTSVNTGELFF.

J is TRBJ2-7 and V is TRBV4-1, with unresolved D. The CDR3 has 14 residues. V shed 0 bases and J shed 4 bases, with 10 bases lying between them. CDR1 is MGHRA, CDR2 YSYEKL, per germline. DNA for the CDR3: TGCGCCAGCAGCCAAGACCTCTCCCATTACGAGCAGTACTTC. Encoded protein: CASSQDLSHYEQYF.

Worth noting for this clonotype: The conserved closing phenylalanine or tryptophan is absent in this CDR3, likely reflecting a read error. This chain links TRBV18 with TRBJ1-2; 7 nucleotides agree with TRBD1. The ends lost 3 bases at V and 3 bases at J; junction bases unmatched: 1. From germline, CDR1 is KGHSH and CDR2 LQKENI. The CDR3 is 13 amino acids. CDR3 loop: CASSPGTDYGYTL. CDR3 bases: TGTGCCAGCTCACCTGGGACAGACTATGGCTACACCCTC.

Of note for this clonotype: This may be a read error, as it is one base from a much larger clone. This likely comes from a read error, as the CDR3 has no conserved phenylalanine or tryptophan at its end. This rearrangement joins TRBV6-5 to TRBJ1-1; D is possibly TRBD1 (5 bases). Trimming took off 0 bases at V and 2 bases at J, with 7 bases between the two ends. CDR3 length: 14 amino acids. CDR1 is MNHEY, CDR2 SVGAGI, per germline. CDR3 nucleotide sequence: TGTGCCAGCAGTTACTCGGACACCAACACTGAAGCTTTCCTT. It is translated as CASSYSDTNTEAFL.

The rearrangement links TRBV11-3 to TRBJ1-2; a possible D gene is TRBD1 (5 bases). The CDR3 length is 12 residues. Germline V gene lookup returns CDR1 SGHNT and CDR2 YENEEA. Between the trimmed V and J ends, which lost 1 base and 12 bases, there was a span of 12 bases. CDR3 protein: CASSLGPGTDTF. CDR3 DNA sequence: TGTGCCAGCAGCTTAGGACCGGGGACGGACACCTTC.

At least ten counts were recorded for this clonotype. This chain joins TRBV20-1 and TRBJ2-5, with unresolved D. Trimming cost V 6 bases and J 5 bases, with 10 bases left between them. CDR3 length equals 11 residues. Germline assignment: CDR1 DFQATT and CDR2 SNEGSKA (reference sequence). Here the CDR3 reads CSAPTRETQYF. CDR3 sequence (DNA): TGCAGTGCCCCGACACGGGAGACCCAGTACTTC.

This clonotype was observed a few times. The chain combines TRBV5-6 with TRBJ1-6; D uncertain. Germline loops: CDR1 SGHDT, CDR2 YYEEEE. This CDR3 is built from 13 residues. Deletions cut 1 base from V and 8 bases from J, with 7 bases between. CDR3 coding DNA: TGTGCCAGCAGCTTGTATAGGGATTCACCCCTCCACTTT. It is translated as CASSLYRDSPLHF.

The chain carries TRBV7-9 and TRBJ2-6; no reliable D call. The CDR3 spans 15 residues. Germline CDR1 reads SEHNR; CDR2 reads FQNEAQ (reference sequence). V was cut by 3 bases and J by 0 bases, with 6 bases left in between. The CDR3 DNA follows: TGTGCCAGCAGCTTTCGAGGCTCTGGGGCCAACGTCCTGACTTTC. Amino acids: CASSFRGSGANVLTF.

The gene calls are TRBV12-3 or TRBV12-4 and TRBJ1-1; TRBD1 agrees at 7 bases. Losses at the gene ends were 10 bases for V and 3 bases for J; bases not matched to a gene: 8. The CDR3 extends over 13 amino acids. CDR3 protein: CAIKGQRYTEAFF. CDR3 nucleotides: TGTGCCATCAAGGGACAGCGATACACTGAAGCTTTCTTT.

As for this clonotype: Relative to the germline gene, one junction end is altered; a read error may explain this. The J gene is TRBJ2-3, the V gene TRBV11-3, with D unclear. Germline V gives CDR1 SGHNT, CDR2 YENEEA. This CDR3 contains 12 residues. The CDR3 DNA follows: TGTGCCAGCGGCTTGGAGACCGATACGCAGTATTTT. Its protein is CASGLETDTQYF.

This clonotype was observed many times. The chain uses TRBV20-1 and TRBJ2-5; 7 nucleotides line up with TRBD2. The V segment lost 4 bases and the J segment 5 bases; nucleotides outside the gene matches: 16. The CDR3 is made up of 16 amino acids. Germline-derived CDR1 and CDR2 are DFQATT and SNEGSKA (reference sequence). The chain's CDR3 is CSANSRESSGGETQYF. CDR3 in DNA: TGCAGTGCTAACTCAAGGGAGTCTAGCGGTGGGGAGACCCAGTACTTC.

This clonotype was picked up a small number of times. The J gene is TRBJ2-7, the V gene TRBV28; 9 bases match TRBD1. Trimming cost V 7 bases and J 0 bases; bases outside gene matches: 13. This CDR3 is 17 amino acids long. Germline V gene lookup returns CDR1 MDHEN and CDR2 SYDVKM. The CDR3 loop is CASTLIATGGVSYEQYF. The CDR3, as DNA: TGTGCCAGCACCCTTATCGCGACAGGGGGAGTCTCCTACGAGCAGTACTTC.

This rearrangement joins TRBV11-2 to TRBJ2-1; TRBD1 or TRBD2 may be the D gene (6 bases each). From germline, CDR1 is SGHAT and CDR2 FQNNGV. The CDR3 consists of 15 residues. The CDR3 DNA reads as TGTGACGGCAGCTCAGCCCGCGGAGGGGGGCATGAGCAGTTCTTC. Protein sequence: CDGSSARGGGHEQFF.

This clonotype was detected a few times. CDR3 nucleotide sequence: TGTGCCAGCAGTTTATGGGTGGGAAACTATGGCTACACCTTC. Translating it yields CASSLWVGNYGYTF. This sequence joins TRBV28 and TRBJ1-2; D uncertain. V was shortened by 0 bases and J by 2 bases, with 7 bases between the two germline ends. There are 14 residues in the CDR3. From germline, CDR1 is MDHEN and CDR2 SYDVKM.

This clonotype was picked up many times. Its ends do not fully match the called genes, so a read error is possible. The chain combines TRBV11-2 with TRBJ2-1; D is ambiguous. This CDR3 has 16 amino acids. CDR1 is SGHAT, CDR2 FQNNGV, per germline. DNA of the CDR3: TGTGCCAGCAGCCTAGAGGCCGCCCTAACTTACAATGAGCAGTTCTTC. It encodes CASSLEAALTYNEQFF.

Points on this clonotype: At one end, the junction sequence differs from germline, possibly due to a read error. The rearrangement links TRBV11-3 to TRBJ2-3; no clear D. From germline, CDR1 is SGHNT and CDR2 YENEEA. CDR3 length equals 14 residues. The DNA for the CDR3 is TGTGTCAGCAGCTTTAACGAGAACACAGATACGCAGTATTTT. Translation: CVSSFNENTDTQYF.

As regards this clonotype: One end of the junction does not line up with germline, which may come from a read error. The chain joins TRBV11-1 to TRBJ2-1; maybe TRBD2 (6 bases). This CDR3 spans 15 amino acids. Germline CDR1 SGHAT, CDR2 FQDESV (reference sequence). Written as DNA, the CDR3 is TGTGCCAGCAGCTTAGGACGGATGCTCGGGGGTGAGCAGTCCTTC. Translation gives CASSLGRMLGGEQSF. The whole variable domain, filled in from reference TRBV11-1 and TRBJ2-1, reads EAEVAQSPRYKITEKSQAVAFWCDPISGHATLYWYRQILGQGPELLVQFQDESVVDDSQLPKDRFSAERLKGVDSTLKIQPAELGDSAMYLCASSLGRMLGGEQSFGPGTRLTVL.

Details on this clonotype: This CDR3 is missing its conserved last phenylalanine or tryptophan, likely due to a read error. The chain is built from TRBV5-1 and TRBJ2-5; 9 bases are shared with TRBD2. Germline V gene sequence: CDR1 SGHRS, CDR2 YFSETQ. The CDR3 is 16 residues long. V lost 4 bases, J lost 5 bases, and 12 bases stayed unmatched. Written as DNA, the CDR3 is TGCGCCAGCAGCCTTACTAGCGGGTTAGGGTCGGAGACCCAGTACCTC. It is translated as CASSLTSGLGSETQYL.

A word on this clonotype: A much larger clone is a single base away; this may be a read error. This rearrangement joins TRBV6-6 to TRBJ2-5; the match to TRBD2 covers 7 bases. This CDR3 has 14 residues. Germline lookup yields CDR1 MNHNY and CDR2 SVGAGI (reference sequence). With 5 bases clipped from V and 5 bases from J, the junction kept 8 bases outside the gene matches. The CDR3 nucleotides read TGTGCCAGCAGTCGGGGACTACCGCGGGAGACCCAGTACTTC. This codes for CASSRGLPRETQYF.

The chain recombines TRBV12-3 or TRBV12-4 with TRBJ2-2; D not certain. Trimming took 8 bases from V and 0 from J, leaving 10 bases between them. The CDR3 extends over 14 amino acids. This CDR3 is CASAKPANTGELFF. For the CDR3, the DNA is TGTGCCAGCGCGAAGCCAGCGAACACCGGGGAGCTGTTTTTT.

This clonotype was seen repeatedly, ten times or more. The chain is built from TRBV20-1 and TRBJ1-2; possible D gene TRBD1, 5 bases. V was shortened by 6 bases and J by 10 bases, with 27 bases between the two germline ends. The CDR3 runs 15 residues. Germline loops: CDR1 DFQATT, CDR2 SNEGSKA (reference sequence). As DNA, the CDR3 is TGCAGTGCAATCGGGATTACAAGGGGCGAATGGGACTACACCTTC. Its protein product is CSAIGITRGEWDYTF.

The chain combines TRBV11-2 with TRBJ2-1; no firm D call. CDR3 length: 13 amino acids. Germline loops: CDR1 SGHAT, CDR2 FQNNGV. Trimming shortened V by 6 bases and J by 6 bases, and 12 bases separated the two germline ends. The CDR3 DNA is TGTGCCAGCAGAAACACCGGAAGCAATGAGCAGTTCTTC. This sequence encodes CASRNTGSNEQFF. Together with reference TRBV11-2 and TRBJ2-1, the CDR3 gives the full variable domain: EAGVAQSPRYKIIEKRQSVAFWCNPISGHATLYWYQQILGQGPKLLIQFQNNGVVDDSQLPKDRFSAERLKGVDSTLKIQPAKLEDSAVYLCASRNTGSNEQFFGPGTRLTVL.

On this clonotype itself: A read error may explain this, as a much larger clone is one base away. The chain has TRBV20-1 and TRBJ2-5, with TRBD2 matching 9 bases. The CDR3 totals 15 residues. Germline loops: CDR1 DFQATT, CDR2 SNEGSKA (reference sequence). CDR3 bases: TGCAGTGCTAGAGATATAGCGGGAGTAGAAGAGACCCAGAACTTC. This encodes CSARDIAGVEETQNF.